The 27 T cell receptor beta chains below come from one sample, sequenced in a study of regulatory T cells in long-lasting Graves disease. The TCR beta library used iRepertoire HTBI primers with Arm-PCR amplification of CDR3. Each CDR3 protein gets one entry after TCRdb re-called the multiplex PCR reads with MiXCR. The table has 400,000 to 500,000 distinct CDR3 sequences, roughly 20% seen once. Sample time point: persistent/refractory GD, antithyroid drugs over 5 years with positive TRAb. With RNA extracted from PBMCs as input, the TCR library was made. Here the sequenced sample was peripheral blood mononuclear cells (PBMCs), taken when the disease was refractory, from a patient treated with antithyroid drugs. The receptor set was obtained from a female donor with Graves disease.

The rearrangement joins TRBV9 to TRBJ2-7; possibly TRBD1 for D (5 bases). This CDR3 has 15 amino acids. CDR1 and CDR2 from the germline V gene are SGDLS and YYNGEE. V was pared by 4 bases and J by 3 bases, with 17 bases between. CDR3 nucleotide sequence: TGTGCCAGCAGCCCGAGCGCAGGGCTACTCTACGAGCAGTACTTC. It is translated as CASSPSAGLLYEQYF.

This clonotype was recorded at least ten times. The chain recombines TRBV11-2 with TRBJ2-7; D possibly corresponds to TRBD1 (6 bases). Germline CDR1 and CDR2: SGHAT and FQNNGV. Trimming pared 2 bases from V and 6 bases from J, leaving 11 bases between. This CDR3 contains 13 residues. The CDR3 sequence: CASSLNRDGEQYF. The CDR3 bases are TGTGCCAGCAGCTTAAACAGGGACGGCGAGCAGTACTTC.

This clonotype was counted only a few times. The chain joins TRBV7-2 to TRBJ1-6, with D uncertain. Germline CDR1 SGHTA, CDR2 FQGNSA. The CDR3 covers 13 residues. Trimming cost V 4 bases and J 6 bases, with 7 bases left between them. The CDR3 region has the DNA TGTGCCAGCAGCTCAACCCCTAATTCACCCCTCCACTTT. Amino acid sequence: CASSSTPNSPLHF. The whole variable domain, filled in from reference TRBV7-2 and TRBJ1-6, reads GAGVSQSPSNKVTEKGKDVELRCDPISGHTALYWYRQSLGQGLEFLIYFQGNSAPDKSGLPSDRFSAERTGGSVSTLTIQRTQQEDSAVYLCASSSTPNSPLHFGNGTRLTVT.

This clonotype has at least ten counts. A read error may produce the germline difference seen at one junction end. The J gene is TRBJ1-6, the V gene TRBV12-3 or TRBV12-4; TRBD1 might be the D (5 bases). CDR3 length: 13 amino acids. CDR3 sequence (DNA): TGTGCCAGCAGCTTAGTCCAGGGCTCACCCCTCCACTTT. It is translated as CASSLVQGSPLHF.

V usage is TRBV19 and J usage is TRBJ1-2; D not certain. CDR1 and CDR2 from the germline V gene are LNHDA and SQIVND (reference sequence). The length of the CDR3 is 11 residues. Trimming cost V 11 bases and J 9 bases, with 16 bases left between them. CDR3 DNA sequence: TGTGCCGGAGGCGTGGCGGGAAGCTACACCTTC. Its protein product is CAGGVAGSYTF. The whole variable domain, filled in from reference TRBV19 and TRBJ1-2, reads DGGITQSPKYLFRKEGQNVTLSCEQNLNHDAMYWYRQDPGQGLRLIYYSQIVNDFQKGDIAEGYSVSREKKESFPLTVTSAQKNPTAFYLCAGGVAGSYTFGSGTRLTVV.

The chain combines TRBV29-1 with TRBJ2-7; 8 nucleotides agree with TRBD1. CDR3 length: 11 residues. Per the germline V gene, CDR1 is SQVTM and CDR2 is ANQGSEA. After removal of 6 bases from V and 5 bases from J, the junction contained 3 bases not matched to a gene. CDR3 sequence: CSVGQGHEQYF. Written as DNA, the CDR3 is TGCAGCGTAGGACAGGGCCACGAGCAGTACTTC.

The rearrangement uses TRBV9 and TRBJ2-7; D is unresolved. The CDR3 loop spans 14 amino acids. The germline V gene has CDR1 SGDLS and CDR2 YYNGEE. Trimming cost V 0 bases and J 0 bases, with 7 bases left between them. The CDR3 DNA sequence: TGTGCCAGCAGCGTAGCACTGAACTCCTACGAGCAGTACTTC. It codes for CASSVALNSYEQYF.

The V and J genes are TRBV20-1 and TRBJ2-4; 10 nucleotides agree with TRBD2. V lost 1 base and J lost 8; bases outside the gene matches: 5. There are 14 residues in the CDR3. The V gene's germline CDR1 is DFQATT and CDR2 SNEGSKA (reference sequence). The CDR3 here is CSARASGSWYIQYF. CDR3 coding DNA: TGCAGTGCTAGAGCTAGCGGGAGTTGGTACATTCAGTACTTC.

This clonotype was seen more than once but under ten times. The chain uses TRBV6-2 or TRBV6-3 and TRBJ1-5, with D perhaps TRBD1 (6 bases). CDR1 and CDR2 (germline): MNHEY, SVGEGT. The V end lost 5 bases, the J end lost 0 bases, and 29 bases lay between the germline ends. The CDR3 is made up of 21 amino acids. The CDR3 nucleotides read TGTGCCAGCAGTACCTCCGTCGCGGGGGCCAGTGTTGTAAGTAGCAATCAGCCCCAGCATTTT. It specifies CASSTSVAGASVVSSNQPQHF.

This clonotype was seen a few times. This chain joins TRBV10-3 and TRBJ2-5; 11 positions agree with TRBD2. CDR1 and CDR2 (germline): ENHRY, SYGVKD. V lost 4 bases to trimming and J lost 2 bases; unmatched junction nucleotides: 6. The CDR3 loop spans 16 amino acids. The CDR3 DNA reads TGTGCCATCAGTGTCTTAGGGACTAGCGGACAAGAGACCCAGTACTTC. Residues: CAISVLGTSGQETQYF.

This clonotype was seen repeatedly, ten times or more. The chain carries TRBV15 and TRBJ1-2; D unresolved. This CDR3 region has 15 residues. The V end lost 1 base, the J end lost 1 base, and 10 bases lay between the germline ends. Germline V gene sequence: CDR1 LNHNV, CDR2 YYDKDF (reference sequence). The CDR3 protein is CATSRAGGDNYGYTF. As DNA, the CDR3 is TGTGCCACCAGCAGAGCAGGAGGCGATAACTATGGCTACACCTTC.

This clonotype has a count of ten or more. CDR3 bases: TGTGCCAGCAAATTGGGGGAGACCCAGTACTTC. Its protein product is CASKLGETQYF. The V call is TRBV28, the J call TRBJ2-5; D call uncertain. Trimming shortened V by 7 bases and J by 5 bases, and 8 bases separated the two germline ends. Germline assignment: CDR1 MDHEN and CDR2 SYDVKM. The CDR3 runs to 11 residues.

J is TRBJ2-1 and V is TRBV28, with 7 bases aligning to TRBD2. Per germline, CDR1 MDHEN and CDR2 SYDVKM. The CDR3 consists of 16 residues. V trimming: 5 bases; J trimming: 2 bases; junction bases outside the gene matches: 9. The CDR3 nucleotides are TGTGCCAGCAGTCCAAGATCGGGAGGCGCCTACAATGAGCAGTTCTTC. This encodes CASSPRSGGAYNEQFF.

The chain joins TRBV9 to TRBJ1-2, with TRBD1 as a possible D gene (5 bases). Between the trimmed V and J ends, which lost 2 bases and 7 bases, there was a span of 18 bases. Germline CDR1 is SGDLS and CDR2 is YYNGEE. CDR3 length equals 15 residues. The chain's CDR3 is CASSVEGRMAFGYTF. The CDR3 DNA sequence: TGTGCCAGCAGCGTCGAGGGACGGATGGCTTTTGGCTACACCTTC.

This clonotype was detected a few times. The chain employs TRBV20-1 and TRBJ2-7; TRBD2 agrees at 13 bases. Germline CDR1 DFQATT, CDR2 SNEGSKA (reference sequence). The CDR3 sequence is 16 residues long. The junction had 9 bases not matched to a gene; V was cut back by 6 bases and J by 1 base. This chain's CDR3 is CSATTGLAGSSYEQYF. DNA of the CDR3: TGCAGTGCCACCACGGGACTAGCGGGATCATCCTACGAGCAGTACTTC.

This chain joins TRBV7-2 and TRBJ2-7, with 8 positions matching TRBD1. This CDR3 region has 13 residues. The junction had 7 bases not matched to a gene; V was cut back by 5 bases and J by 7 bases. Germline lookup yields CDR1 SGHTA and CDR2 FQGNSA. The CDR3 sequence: CASSKDRVGEQYF. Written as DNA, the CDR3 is TGTGCCAGCAGCAAGGACAGGGTGGGGGAGCAGTACTTC.

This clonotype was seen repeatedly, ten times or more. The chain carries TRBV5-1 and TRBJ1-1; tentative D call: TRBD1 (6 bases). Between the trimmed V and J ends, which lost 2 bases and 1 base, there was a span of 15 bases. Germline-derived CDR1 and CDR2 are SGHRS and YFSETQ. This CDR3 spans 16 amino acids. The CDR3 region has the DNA TGCGCCAGCAGCTTTGGCCTTGGGGGCGCGAACACTGAAGCTTTCTTT. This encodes CASSFGLGGANTEAFF.

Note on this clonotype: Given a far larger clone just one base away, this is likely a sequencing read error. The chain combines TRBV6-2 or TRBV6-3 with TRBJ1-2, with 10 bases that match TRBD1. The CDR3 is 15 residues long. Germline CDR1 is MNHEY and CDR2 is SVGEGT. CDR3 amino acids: CANSPWTGGGYGYTF. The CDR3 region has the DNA TGTGCCAACAGTCCATGGACAGGGGGTGGCTATGGCTACACCTTC.

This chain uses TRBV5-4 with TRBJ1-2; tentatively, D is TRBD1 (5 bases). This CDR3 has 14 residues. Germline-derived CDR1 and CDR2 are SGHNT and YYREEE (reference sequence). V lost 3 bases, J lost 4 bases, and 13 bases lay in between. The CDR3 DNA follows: TGTGCCAGCAGCTCCGGGGGGGGTAGCTATGGCTACACCTTC. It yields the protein CASSSGGGSYGYTF.

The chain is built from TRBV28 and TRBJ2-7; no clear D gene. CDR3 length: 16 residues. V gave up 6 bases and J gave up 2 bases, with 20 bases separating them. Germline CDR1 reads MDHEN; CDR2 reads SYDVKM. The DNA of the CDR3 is TGTGCCAGCAGCCCCCGCGGCTTCCCGAGTACCTACGAGCAGTACTTC. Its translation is CASSPRGFPSTYEQYF.

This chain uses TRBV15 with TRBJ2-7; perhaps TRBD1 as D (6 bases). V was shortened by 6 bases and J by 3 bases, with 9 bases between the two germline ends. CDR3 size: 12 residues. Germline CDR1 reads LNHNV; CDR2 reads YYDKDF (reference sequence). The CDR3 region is CATRDSSYEQYF. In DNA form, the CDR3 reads TGTGCCACCAGGGACAGCAGCTACGAGCAGTACTTC.

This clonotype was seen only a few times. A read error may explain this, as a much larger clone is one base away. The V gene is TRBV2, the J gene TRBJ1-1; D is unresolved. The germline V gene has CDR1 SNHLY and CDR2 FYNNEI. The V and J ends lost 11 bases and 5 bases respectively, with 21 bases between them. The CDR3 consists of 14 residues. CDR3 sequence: CAGKKGDLWTEAFF. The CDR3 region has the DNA TGTGCCGGCAAAAAAGGAGACCTGTGGACTGAAGCTTTCTTT.

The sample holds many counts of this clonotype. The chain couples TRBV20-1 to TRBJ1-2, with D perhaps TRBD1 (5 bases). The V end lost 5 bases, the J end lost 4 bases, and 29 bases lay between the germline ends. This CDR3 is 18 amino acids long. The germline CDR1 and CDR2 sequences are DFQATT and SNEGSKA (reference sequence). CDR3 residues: CSAGRGEGADSAGYGYTF. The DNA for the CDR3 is TGCAGTGCTGGCCGAGGTGAAGGGGCTGATAGCGCTGGCTATGGCTACACCTTC.

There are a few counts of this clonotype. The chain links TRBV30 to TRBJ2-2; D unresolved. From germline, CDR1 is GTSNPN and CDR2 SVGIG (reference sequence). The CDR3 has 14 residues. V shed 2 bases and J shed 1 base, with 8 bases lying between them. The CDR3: CAWSYGLNTGELFF. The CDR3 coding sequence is TGTGCCTGGAGTTATGGGCTGAACACCGGGGAGCTGTTTTTT.

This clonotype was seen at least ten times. The CDR3: CASITLTSGNSFEQYF. CDR3 sequence (DNA): TGTGCCAGCATTACATTGACTAGCGGGAACTCTTTCGAGCAGTACTTC. The chain employs TRBV6-1 and TRBJ2-7; 11 nucleotides line up with TRBD2. The CDR3 totals 16 residues. V was pared by 7 bases and J by 6 bases, with 14 bases of the junction left unmatched. The germline gives CDR1 MNHNS, CDR2 SASEGT.

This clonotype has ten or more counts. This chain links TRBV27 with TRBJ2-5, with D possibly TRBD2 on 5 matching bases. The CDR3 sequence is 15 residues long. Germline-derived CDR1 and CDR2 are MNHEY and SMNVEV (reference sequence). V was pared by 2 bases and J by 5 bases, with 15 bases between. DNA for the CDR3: TGTGCCAGCAGTTTAGGGCCTGGGTCGGGGGAGACCCAGTACTTC. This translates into CASSLGPGSGETQYF.

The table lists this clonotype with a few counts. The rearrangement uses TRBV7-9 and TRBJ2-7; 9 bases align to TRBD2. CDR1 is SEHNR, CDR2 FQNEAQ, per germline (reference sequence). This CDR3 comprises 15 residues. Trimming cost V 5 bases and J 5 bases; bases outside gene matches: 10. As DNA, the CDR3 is TGTGCCAGCAGCGTATCTAGCGGGAAATTCGACGAGCAGTACTTC. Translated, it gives CASSVSSGKFDEQYF. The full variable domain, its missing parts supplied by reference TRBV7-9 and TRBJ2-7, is DTGVSQNPRHKITKRGQNVTFRCDPISEHNRLYWYRQTLGQGPEFLTYFQNEAQLEKSRLLSDRFSAERPKGSFSTLEIQRTEQGDSAMYLCASSVSSGKFDEQYFGPGTRLTVT.